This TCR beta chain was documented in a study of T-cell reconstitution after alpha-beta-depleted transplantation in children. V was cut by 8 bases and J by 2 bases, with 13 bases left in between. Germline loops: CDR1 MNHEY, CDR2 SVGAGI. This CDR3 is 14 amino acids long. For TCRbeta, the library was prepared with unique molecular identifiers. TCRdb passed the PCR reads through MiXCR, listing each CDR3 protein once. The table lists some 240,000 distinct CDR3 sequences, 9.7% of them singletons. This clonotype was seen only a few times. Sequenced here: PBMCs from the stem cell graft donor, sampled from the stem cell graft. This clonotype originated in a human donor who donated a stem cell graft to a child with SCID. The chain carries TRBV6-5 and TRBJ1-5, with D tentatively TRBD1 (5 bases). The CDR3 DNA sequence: TGTGCCAGCGGGGTTGGGGGTCGCAATCAGCCCCAGCATTTT. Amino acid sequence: CASGVGGRNQPQHF.